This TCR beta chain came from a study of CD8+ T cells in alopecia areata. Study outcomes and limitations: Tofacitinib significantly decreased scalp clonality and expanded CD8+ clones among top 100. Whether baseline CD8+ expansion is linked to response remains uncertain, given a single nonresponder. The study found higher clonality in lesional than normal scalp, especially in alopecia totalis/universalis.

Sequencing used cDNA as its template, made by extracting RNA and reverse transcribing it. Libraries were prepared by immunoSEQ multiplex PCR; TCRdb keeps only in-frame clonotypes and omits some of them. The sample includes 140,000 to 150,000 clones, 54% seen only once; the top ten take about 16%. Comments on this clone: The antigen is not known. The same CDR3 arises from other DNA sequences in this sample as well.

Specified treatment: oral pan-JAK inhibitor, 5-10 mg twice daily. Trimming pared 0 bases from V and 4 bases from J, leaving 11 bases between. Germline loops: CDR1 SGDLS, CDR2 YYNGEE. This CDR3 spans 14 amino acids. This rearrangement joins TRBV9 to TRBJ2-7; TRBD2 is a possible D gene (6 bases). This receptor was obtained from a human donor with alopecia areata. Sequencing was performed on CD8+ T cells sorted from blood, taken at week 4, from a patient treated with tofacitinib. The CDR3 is CASSVGGVPYEQYF. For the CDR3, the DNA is TGTGCCAGCAGCGTAGGGGGGGTACCATACGAGCAGTACTTC.